A selection of T cell receptor beta chains follows, all from one sample in a study of blood T cells in healthy people across ages. One entry per CDR3 protein results from TCRdb running MiXCR on the 5' RACE reads. The repertoire holds roughly 1,100,000 distinct CDR3 sequences, with approximately 25% as singletons. This same sample was also part of a study on T cells of mothers and their children.

The sample consisted of blood. All receptors derive from a girl aged 2-10 years in good health. Each CDR3 is given with its conserved first and last residue. A D gene is named only where the DNA matches it firmly. Expanded clones are given a class, and other clones once, few, many or no size at all.

v_call	d_call	j_call	clone_size	cdr3_aa	cdr3_nt
TRBV20-1	.	TRBJ2-7	few	CSARWPSAPSYEQYF	TGCAGTGCTAGGTGGCCTAGCGCCCCGTCCTACGAGCAGTACTTC
TRBV28	TRBD2	TRBJ2-1	few	CASSPSGRGFANEQFF	TGTGCCAGCAGCCCCAGCGGGAGGGGTTTCGCGAATGAGCAGTTCTTC
TRBV12-3/TRBV12-4	TRBD1	TRBJ2-5	.	CASSLGGQKGTQYF	TGTGCCAGCAGTTTAGGGGGACAGAAAGGGACCCAGTACTTC
TRBV5-6	.	TRBJ2-3	.	CASSLWGSPDTQYF	TGTGCCAGCAGCTTGTGGGGGTCCCCAGATACGCAGTATTTT
TRBV7-9	.	TRBJ1-1	few	CASSLNQGHTEAFF	TGTGCCAGCAGCTTAAATCAGGGGCACACTGAGGCTTTCTTT
TRBV28	TRBD1	TRBJ1-2	few	CASSQGVRGHGYTF	TGTGCCAGCAGCCAGGGGGTTAGGGGGCATGGCTACACCTTC
TRBV20-1	.	TRBJ1-2	.	CSATPLTANYGYTF	TGCAGTGCTACTCCCTTAACAGCTAACTATGGCTACACCTTC
TRBV6-2/TRBV6-3	.	TRBJ2-5	.	CASSPGHQGTQYF	TGTGCCAGCAGCCCGGGACACCAAGGGACCCAGTACTTC
TRBV29-1	TRBD1	TRBJ2-6	.	CSVGQGSGANVLTF	TGCAGCGTTGGACAGGGTTCTGGGGCCAACGTCCTGACTTTC
TRBV27	.	TRBJ1-1	.	CASIDLMNTEAFF	TGTGCCAGCATTGATCTCATGAACACTGAAGCTTTCTTT
TRBV29-1	.	TRBJ2-3	.	CSVEDQTKPDTQYF	TGCAGCGTTGAAGATCAGACTAAGCCGGATACGCAGTATTTT
TRBV7-9	.	TRBJ1-4	.	CASSPSTVIYEKLFF	TGTGCCAGCAGCCCATCGACCGTAATCTATGAAAAACTGTTTTTT
TRBV5-1	.	TRBJ2-7	few	CASSPWYGESKNEQYF	TGCGCCAGCAGCCCCTGGTACGGGGAGTCGAAAAACGAGCAGTACTTC
TRBV5-5	.	TRBJ2-7	.	CASSFWARAYEQYF	TGTGCCAGCAGCTTTTGGGCCCGAGCCTACGAGCAGTACTTC
TRBV7-9	TRBD1	TRBJ1-2	few	CASSPGQGLGGYTF	TGTGCCAGCAGCCCGGGACAGGGATTGGGTGGCTACACCTTC
TRBV29-1	TRBD1	TRBJ2-5	many	CSVEDSTGEAWETQYF	TGCAGCGTTGAAGATTCGACAGGGGAGGCGTGGGAGACCCAGTACTTC
TRBV4-2	TRBD1	TRBJ1-4	few	CASSHDTGGAGDEKLFF	TGTGCCAGCAGCCATGATACAGGGGGCGCCGGGGATGAAAAACTGTTTTTT
TRBV13	.	TRBJ2-7	few	CASSGGRKDLSYEQYF	TGTGCCAGCAGTGGTGGGAGGAAGGACCTCTCCTACGAGCAGTACTTC
TRBV15	TRBD1	TRBJ1-2	.	CATSRDVLATGGDYGYTF	TGTGCCACCAGCAGAGATGTCTTAGCGACAGGGGGAGACTATGGCTACACCTTC
TRBV7-8	.	TRBJ1-2	.	CASSLGLERGYTF	TGTGCCAGCAGCTTAGGATTAGAACGTGGCTACACCTTC
TRBV9	TRBD2	TRBJ2-1	few	CASSVGSGSWNEQFF	TGTGCCAGCAGCGTAGGAAGCGGGAGTTGGAATGAGCAGTTCTTC
TRBV7-9	.	TRBJ2-1	.	CASTSGIGGYNEQFF	TGTGCCAGCACCTCTGGTATAGGGGGCTACAATGAGCAGTTCTTC
TRBV25-1	TRBD2	TRBJ2-2	.	CASNLAGTGELFF	TGTGCCAGCAATCTAGCGGGGACCGGGGAGCTGTTTTTT
TRBV20-1	TRBD1	TRBJ2-5	few	CSATQGTGEPQETQYF	TGCAGTGCCACCCAAGGGACAGGGGAACCCCAGGAGACCCAGTACTTC
TRBV28	TRBD2	TRBJ2-7	.	CASRSPGGNYEQYF	TGTGCCAGCAGATCTCCCGGGGGGAACTACGAGCAGTACTTC